These 4 T cell receptor beta chains share one sample of origin, sequenced in a study of identical twins. MiXCR, run by TCRdb on the 5' RACE reads, gives a single entry per CDR3 protein. The top ten hold about 1.5% of the sample, which has some 900,000 distinct CDR3 sequences, roughly 12% seen once. These same data were also listed under a study on yellow fever vaccine responses in identical twins.

Sequences were obtained from PBMCs. These receptors were taken from a woman between 18 and 29 years old in good health.

The genes are TRBV5-1 and TRBJ2-7; D may correspond to TRBD1 or TRBD2 (5 bases each). This CDR3 comprises 13 residues. Germline V gene lookup returns CDR1 SGHRS and CDR2 YFSETQ. The V end was cut by 3 bases, the J end by 3 bases, with 10 bases between. CDR3 protein: CASSWDPIYEQYF. CDR3 in DNA: TGCGCCAGCAGCTGGGACCCGATCTACGAGCAGTACTTC.

This clonotype was observed a handful of times. The CDR3 sequence is CASSLLAGDPITDTQYF. In nucleotides, the CDR3 is TGCGCCAGCAGCTTGCTAGCGGGAGACCCGATTACAGATACGCAGTATTTT. The chain joins TRBV5-1 to TRBJ2-3; 10 bases agree with TRBD2. This CDR3 has 17 residues. V trimming: 1 base; J trimming: 3 bases; junction bases outside the gene matches: 8. Germline V CDR1 and CDR2: SGHRS, YFSETQ.

This clonotype was counted a few times. V gene TRBV10-3 combines with J gene TRBJ1-1, with D maybe TRBD1 (5 bases). Germline assignment: CDR1 ENHRY and CDR2 SYGVKD. There are 16 residues in the CDR3. Trimming pared 11 bases from V and 0 bases from J, leaving 22 bases between. Here the CDR3 DNA reads TGTGCCGCCCTCCCCGGGACGGATTCAATGAACACTGAAGCTTTCTTT. It is translated as CAALPGTDSMNTEAFF.

This clonotype was recorded many times. V usage is TRBV28 and J usage is TRBJ2-5; TRBD1 might be the D (6 bases). The CDR3 totals 16 residues. The V end lost 6 bases, the J end lost 5 bases, and 22 bases lay between the germline ends. Germline V CDR1 and CDR2: MDHEN, SYDVKM. CDR3 sequence reads: CASSDPGPRGRETQYF. In nucleotides, the CDR3 is TGTGCCAGCAGCGATCCGGGACCCAGGGGAAGGGAGACCCAGTACTTC.